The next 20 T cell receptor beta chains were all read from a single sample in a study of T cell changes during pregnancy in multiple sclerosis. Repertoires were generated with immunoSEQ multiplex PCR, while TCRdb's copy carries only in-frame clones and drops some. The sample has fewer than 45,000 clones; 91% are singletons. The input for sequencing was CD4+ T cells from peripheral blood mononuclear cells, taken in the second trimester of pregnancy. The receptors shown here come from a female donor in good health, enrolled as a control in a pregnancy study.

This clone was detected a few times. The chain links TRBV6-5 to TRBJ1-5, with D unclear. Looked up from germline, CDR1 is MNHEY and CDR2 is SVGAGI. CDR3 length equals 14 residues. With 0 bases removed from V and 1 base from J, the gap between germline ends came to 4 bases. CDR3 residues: CASSYSYSNQPQHF. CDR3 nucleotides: TGTGCCAGCAGTTACTCCTACAGCAATCAGCCCCAGCATTTT.

The CDR3 reads CASSKVGRQSPNYEQYF. In DNA form, the CDR3 reads TGTGCCAGCAGCAAAGTAGGGCGACAGTCCCCCAACTACGAGCAGTACTTC. The genes are TRBV21-1 and TRBJ2-7; no check of the table's D call, TRBD1, against the DNA was made. TRBV21-1 is shown as a pseudogene. There are 17 residues in the CDR3.

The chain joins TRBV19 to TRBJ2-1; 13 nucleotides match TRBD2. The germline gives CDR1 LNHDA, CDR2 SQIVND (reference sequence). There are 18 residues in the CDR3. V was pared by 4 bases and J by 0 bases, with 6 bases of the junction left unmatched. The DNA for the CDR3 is TGTGCCAGTAGTACCTGGCGGACTAGCGGGAGCTCCTACAATGAGCAGTTCTTC. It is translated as CASSTWRTSGSSYNEQFF. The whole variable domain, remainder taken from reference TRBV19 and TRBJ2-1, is DGGITQSPKYLFRKEGQNVTLSCEQNLNHDAMYWYRQDPGQGLRLIYYSQIVNDFQKGDIAEGYSVSREKKESFPLTVTSAQKNPTAFYLCASSTWRTSGSSYNEQFFGPGTRLTVL.

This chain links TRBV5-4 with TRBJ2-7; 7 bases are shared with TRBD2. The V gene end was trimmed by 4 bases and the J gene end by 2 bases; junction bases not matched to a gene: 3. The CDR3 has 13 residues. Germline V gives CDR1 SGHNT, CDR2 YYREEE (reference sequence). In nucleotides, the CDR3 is TGTGCCAGCAGCATAGGGACTACCTACGAGCAGTACTTC. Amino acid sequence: CASSIGTTYEQYF. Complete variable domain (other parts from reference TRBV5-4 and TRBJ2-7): ETGVTQSPTHLIKTRGQQVTLRCSSQSGHNTVSWYQQALGQGPQFIFQYYREEENGRGNFPPRFSGLQFPNYSSELNVNALELDDSALYLCASSIGTTYEQYFGPGTRLTVT.

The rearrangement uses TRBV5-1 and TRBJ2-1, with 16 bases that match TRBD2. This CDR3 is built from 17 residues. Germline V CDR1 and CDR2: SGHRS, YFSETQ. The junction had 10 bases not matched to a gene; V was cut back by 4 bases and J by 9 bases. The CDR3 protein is CASSPGLAGGRGGEQFF. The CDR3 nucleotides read TGCGCCAGCAGCCCGGGACTAGCGGGAGGGAGAGGGGGTGAGCAGTTCTTC.

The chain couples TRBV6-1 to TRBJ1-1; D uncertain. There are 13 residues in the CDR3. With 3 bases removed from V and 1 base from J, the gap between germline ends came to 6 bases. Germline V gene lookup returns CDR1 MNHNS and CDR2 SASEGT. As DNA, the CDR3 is TGTGCCAGCAGTGAGTTCTGGAACACTGAAGCTTTCTTT. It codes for CASSEFWNTEAFF.

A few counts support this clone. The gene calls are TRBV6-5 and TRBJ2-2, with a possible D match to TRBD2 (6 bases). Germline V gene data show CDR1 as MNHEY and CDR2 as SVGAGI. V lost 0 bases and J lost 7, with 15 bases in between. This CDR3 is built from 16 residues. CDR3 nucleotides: TGTGCCAGCAGTTACTCAAGTACTAGCTACGTCGGGGAGCTGTTTTTT. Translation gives CASSYSSTSYVGELFF.

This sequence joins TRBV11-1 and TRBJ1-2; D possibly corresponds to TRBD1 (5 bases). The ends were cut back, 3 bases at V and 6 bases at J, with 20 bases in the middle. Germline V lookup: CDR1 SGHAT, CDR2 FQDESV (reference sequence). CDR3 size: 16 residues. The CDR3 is CASSLRPGKGNNGYTF. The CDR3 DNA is TGTGCCAGCAGCTTGAGGCCCGGTAAGGGGAACAATGGCTACACCTTC. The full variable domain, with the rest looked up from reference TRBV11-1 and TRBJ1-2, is EAEVAQSPRYKITEKSQAVAFWCDPISGHATLYWYRQILGQGPELLVQFQDESVVDDSQLPKDRFSAERLKGVDSTLKIQPAELGDSAMYLCASSLRPGKGNNGYTFGSGTRLTVV.

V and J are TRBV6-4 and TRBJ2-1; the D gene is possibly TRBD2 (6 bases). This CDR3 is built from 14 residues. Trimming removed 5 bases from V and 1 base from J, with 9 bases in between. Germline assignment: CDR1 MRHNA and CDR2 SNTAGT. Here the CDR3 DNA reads TGTGCCAGCAGTAGGGAGGTTTCCTACAATGAGCAGTTCTTC. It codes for CASSREVSYNEQFF.

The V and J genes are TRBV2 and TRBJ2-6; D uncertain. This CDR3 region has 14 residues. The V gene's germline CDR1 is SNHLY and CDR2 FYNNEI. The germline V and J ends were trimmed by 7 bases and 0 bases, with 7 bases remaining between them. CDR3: CASTFSSGANVLTF. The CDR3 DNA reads TGTGCCAGCACCTTTTCCTCTGGGGCCAACGTCCTGACTTTC.

CDR3 protein: CASSLDVAGFYEQYF. The CDR3 bases are TGTGCCAGCAGCTTAGACGTAGCGGGGTTCTACGAGCAGTACTTC. This chain joins TRBV7-8 and TRBJ2-7, with 8 bases aligning to TRBD2. Germline CDR1 is SGHVS and CDR2 is FQNEAQ. Trimming removed 1 base from V and 3 bases from J; junction bases left unmatched: 5. This CDR3 is 15 amino acids long.

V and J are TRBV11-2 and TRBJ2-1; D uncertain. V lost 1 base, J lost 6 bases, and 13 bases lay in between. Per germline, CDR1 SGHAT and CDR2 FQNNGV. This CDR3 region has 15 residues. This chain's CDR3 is CASSLAGSWANEQFF. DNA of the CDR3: TGTGCCAGCAGCTTAGCTGGGTCTTGGGCCAATGAGCAGTTCTTC.

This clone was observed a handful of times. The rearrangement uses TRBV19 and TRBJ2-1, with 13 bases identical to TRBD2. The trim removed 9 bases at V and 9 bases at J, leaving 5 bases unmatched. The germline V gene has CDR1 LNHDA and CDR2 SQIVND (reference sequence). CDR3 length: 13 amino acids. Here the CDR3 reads CASGLAGVSEQFF. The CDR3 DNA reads TGTGCCAGCGGACTAGCGGGAGTAAGTGAGCAGTTCTTC.

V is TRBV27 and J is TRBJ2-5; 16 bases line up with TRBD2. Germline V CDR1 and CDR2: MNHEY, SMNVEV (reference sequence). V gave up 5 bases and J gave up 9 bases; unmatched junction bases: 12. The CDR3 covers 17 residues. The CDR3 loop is CASSTPGLAGGLGAQYF. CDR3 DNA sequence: TGTGCCAGCAGTACGCCGGGACTAGCGGGGGGGCTCGGGGCCCAGTACTTC.

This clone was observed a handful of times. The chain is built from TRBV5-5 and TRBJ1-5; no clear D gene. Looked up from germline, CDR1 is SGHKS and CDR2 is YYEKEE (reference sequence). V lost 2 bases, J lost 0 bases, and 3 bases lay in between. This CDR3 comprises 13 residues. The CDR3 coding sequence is TGTGCCAGCAGCTTTAATAGCAATCAGCCCCAGCATTTT. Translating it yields CASSFNSNQPQHF.

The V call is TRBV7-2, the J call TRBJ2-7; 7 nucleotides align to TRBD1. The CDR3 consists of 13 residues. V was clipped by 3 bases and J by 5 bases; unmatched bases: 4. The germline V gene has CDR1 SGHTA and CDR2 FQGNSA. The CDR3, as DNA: TGTGCCAGCAGCTTTAATCAGGGGGACGAGCAGTACTTC. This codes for CASSFNQGDEQYF.

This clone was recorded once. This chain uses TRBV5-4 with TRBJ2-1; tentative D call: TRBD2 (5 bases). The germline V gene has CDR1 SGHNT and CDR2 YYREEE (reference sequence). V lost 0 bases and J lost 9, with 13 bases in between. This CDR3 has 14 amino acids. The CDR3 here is CASSLASGSVEQFF. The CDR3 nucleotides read TGTGCCAGCAGCTTGGCCTCGGGGTCTGTTGAGCAGTTCTTC.

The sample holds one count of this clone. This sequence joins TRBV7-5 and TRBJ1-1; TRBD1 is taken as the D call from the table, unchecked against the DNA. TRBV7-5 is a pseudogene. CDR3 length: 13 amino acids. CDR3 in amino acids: CARSCDRNTEAFF. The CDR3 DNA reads TGTGCCAGAAGCTGCGACAGAAACACTGAAGCTTTCTTT.

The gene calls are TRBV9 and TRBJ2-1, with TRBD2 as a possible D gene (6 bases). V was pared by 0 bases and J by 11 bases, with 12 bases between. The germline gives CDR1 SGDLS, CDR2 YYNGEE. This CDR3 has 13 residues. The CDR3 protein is CASSVEREAKQFF. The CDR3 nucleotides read TGTGCCAGCAGCGTAGAGAGGGAGGCGAAGCAGTTCTTC.

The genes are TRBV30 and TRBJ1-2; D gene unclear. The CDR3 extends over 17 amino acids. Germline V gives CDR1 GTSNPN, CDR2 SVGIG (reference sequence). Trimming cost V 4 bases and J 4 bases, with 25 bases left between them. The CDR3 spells CAWIPRTVHSGLYGYTF. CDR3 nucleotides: TGTGCCTGGATCCCAAGGACGGTACATAGCGGACTCTATGGCTACACCTTC.